These 22 T cell receptor beta chains were sequenced from one sample in a study of patients and donors after allogeneic stem cell transplantation. TCRdb called the RT-PCR reads again in MiXCR, with one record for every CDR3 protein. The sample shows roughly 150,000 distinct CDR3 sequences, approximately 22% of them seen only once. Input material: blood, either unsorted or a sorted T cell fraction (not recorded which). All receptors come from a human donor who was either an allogeneic HSCT recipient or a stem cell or donor lymphocyte infusion donor (not recorded which). It is not recorded whose cells these are; they may come from a transplant donor.

The genes are TRBV6-2 or TRBV6-3 and TRBJ1-1; tentative D call: TRBD1 (5 bases). The CDR3 spans 13 residues. Deletions cut 4 bases from V and 5 bases from J, with 11 bases between. CDR1 is MNHEY and CDR2 is SVGEGT in the germline V gene. CDR3 amino acids: CASSFSRGTEAFF. Written as DNA, the CDR3 is TGTGCCAGCAGTTTTTCCCGGGGGACTGAAGCTTTCTTT.

There are a few counts of this clonotype. The chain combines TRBV6-2 or TRBV6-3 with TRBJ1-2; possible D gene TRBD1, 5 bases. The V end was cut by 6 bases, the J end by 8 bases, with 19 bases between. Germline V CDR1 and CDR2: MNHEY, SVGEGT. The CDR3 sequence is 14 residues long. The CDR3 bases are TGTGCCAGCAGATCTTGGGACCCCGCGCGCGGCTACACCTTC. Encoded protein: CASRSWDPARGYTF.

The V call is TRBV4-2, the J call TRBJ2-7; 13 positions agree with TRBD2. The CDR3 has 15 residues. Germline CDR1 LGHNA, CDR2 YNFKEQ. J was trimmed by 4 bases and V by 4 bases; bases with no gene match: 4. The CDR3 DNA is TGTGCCAGCAGCCTCGAGACTAGCGGGGGGTACGAGCAGTACTTC. Residues: CASSLETSGGYEQYF.

The rearrangement links TRBV7-2 to TRBJ2-1; possible D gene TRBD1, 6 bases. Germline V CDR1 and CDR2: SGHTA, FQGNSA. CDR3 length: 13 amino acids. V gave up 5 bases and J gave up 6 bases, with 11 bases separating them. This chain's CDR3 is CASSPLGGNEQFF. DNA of the CDR3: TGTGCCAGCAGCCCCCTAGGGGGCAATGAGCAGTTCTTC.

V gene TRBV5-1 combines with J gene TRBJ2-1; possibly TRBD2 for D (5 bases). This CDR3 contains 16 residues. The germline gives CDR1 SGHRS, CDR2 YFSETQ. Trimming removed 0 bases from V and 8 bases from J, with 18 bases in between. The CDR3 sequence is CASSLGSGSSGDEQFF. The CDR3 region has the DNA TGCGCCAGCAGCTTGGGTTCGGGGAGCAGTGGGGATGAGCAGTTCTTC.

V is TRBV7-2 and J is TRBJ1-4; no clear D. Trimming took 2 bases from V and 4 from J, leaving 11 bases between them. Germline values: CDR1 SGHTA, CDR2 FQGNSA. This CDR3 has 15 residues. CDR3 amino acids: CASSLFVGINEKLFF. The CDR3 DNA reads as TGTGCCAGCAGCTTATTTGTAGGGATTAATGAAAAACTGTTTTTT. Supplemented by reference TRBV7-2 and TRBJ1-4, the full variable domain reads GAGVSQSPSNKVTEKGKDVELRCDPISGHTALYWYRQSLGQGLEFLIYFQGNSAPDKSGLPSDRFSAERTGGSVSTLTIQRTQQEDSAVYLCASSLFVGINEKLFFGSGTQLSVL.

This clonotype came up a few times. The chain is built from TRBV19 and TRBJ1-2; no clear D gene. The CDR3 has 12 amino acids. Germline CDR1 and CDR2: LNHDA and SQIVND (reference sequence). V was clipped by 5 bases and J by 4 bases, with 8 bases between them. In nucleotides, the CDR3 is TGTGCCAGTAGTCGGGAAGCCTATGGCTACACCTTC. Protein: CASSREAYGYTF.

Ten or more counts support this clonotype. V gene TRBV5-1 combines with J gene TRBJ2-7; D ambiguous. Germline-derived CDR1 and CDR2 are SGHRS and YFSETQ. Trimming removed 0 bases from V and 6 bases from J, with 7 bases in between. This CDR3 is 12 amino acids long. The CDR3 region is CASSLAGSEQYF. Written as DNA, the CDR3 is TGCGCCAGCAGCTTGGCCGGATCCGAGCAGTACTTC.

The CDR3 nucleotides read TGCAGCGTACGCCGGGACGATGGACAGCAGTACTTC. This codes for CSVRRDDGQQYF. The genes are TRBV29-1 and TRBJ2-7; either TRBD1 or TRBD2 may supply D (5 bases each). CDR1 and CDR2 from the germline V gene are SQVTM and ANQGSEA. The CDR3 is 12 residues long. Trimming left V 6 bases short and J 8 bases short, with 17 bases between.

Many counts were recorded for this clonotype. This chain links TRBV7-9 with TRBJ1-5, with a possible D match to TRBD1 (6 bases). Germline V gene data show CDR1 as SEHNR and CDR2 as FQNEAQ (reference sequence). The CDR3 contains 14 residues. The V gene lost 5 bases and the J gene lost 1 base, with 9 bases spanning the gap. The CDR3 nucleotides are TGTGCCAGCAGCATCGACAGGAGCAATCAGCCCCAGCATTTT. Encoded protein: CASSIDRSNQPQHF.

This clonotype occurred a few times. This rearrangement joins TRBV14 to TRBJ2-3, with TRBD1 identical over 7 bases. This CDR3 comprises 16 residues. The J segment lost 5 bases and the V segment lost 2 bases, leaving 10 bases of the junction unmatched. Germline V lookup: CDR1 SGHDN, CDR2 FVKESK. CDR3 nucleotides: TGTGCCAGCAGCCAATGGGGGACAGTCTTGGAAGATACGCAGTATTTT. Protein product: CASSQWGTVLEDTQYF. The entire variable domain, with the rest obtained from reference TRBV14 and TRBJ2-3, is as follows: EAGVTQFPSHSVIEKGQTVTLRCDPISGHDNLYWYRRVMGKEIKFLLHFVKESKQDESGMPNNRFLAERTGGTYSTLKVQPAELEDSGVYFCASSQWGTVLEDTQYFGPGTRLTVL.

The table lists this clonotype with a few counts. This sequence joins TRBV20-1 and TRBJ2-5; unclear D gene. This CDR3 comprises 10 residues. Trimming removed 3 bases from V and 5 bases from J, with 4 bases in between. Germline loops: CDR1 DFQATT, CDR2 SNEGSKA (reference sequence). CDR3: CSASLETQYF. The CDR3 coding sequence is TGCAGTGCTAGTCTGGAGACCCAGTACTTC.

This clonotype was observed a few times. DNA of the CDR3: TGTGCCAGCAGCTATAATTGGAATCAGCCCCAGCATTTT. It codes for CASSYNWNQPQHF. The chain employs TRBV7-2 and TRBJ1-5; D is undetermined. CDR3 size: 13 residues. The V gene's germline CDR1 is SGHTA and CDR2 FQGNSA. V was pared by 4 bases and J by 4 bases, with 8 bases between. Full variable domain (missing parts from reference TRBV7-2 and TRBJ1-5): GAGVSQSPSNKVTEKGKDVELRCDPISGHTALYWYRQSLGQGLEFLIYFQGNSAPDKSGLPSDRFSAERTGGSVSTLTIQRTQQEDSAVYLCASSYNWNQPQHFGDGTRLSIL.

The sample holds many counts of this clonotype. The genes are TRBV20-1 and TRBJ1-5; tentative D call: TRBD1 (5 bases). Trimming took 0 bases from V and 2 from J, leaving 17 bases between them. CDR3 length equals 17 residues. From germline, CDR1 is DFQATT and CDR2 SNEGSKA (reference sequence). CDR3 nucleotide sequence: TGCAGTGCTAGAGATTACGGGGCGGGAGGGGGCAATCAGCCCCAGCATTTT. It translates to CSARDYGAGGGNQPQHF.

This chain joins TRBV9 and TRBJ1-4, with D maybe TRBD1 (5 bases). Trimming shortened V by 3 bases and J by 8 bases, and 17 bases separated the two germline ends. This CDR3 is 15 amino acids long. Per germline, CDR1 SGDLS and CDR2 YYNGEE. CDR3 residues: CASSDSGGRGEKLFF. Written as DNA, the CDR3 is TGTGCCAGCAGCGACTCCGGGGGGAGAGGGGAAAAACTGTTTTTT. The full variable domain, its missing parts supplied by reference TRBV9 and TRBJ1-4, is DSGVTQTPKHLITATGQRVTLRCSPRSGDLSVYWYQQSLDQGLQFLIQYYNGEERAKGNILERFSAQQFPDLHSELNLSSLELGDSALYFCASSDSGGRGEKLFFGSGTQLSVL.

This sequence joins TRBV7-9 and TRBJ2-7; the D is unclear. Trimming pared 4 bases from V and 1 base from J, leaving 17 bases between. This CDR3 contains 16 residues. Germline CDR1 reads SEHNR; CDR2 reads FQNEAQ (reference sequence). CDR3 nucleotides: TGTGCCAGCAGCTCCCCCCTTGAGGCAAAGTCCTACGAGCAGTACTTC. Protein product: CASSSPLEAKSYEQYF.

This clonotype was seen many times. The CDR3 is CASSPGGANYGYTF. The CDR3 DNA is TGTGCCAGCTCACCAGGCGGAGCTAACTATGGCTACACCTTC. The rearrangement uses TRBV18 and TRBJ1-2; no definite D call. Germline V gene data show CDR1 as KGHSH and CDR2 as LQKENI. This CDR3 is 14 amino acids long. Between the trimmed V and J ends, which lost 2 bases and 0 bases, there was a span of 7 bases. Looking up the rest from reference TRBV18 and TRBJ1-2 gives the full variable domain: NAGVMQNPRHLVRRRGQEARLRCSPMKGHSHVYWYRQLPEEGLKFMVYLQKENIIDESGMPKERFSAEFPKEGPSILRIQQVVRGDSAAYFCASSPGGANYGYTFGSGTRLTVV.

This clonotype was seen only a few times. The rearrangement uses TRBV20-1 and TRBJ1-5; TRBD1 is a possible D gene (5 bases). There are 14 residues in the CDR3. In germline, CDR1 is DFQATT, CDR2 SNEGSKA (reference sequence). Trimming removed 3 bases from V and 4 bases from J, with 13 bases in between. CDR3 sequence: CSASSSGGNQPQHF. The CDR3 nucleotides are TGCAGTGCTAGCTCCTCGGGGGGGAATCAGCCCCAGCATTTT.

The chain recombines TRBV7-2 with TRBJ2-5, with TRBD2 matching 8 bases. Germline values: CDR1 SGHTA, CDR2 FQGNSA. V shed 5 bases, J shed 2 bases, and the junction held 7 bases outside the gene matches. CDR3 length: 15 residues. The CDR3 is CASSKRGLAQETQYF. CDR3 sequence (DNA): TGTGCCAGCAGCAAAAGAGGACTAGCACAAGAGACCCAGTACTTC.

This clonotype turned up a few times. The chain uses TRBV12-5 and TRBJ1-1; D remains ambiguous. Germline values: CDR1 LGHNT, CDR2 FRNRAP. CDR3 length equals 14 residues. The V and J ends lost 0 bases and 10 bases respectively, with 15 bases between them. CDR3 in DNA: TGTGCTAGTGGTTTGGTTAACACCCTCGGCGGAGCTTTCTTT. The encoded protein is CASGLVNTLGGAFF. Complete variable domain (other parts from reference TRBV12-5 and TRBJ1-1): DARVTQTPRHKVTEMGQEVTMRCQPILGHNTVFWYRQTMMQGLELLAYFRNRAPLDDSGMPKDRFSAEMPDATLATLKIQPSEPRDSAVYFCASGLVNTLGGAFFGQGTRLTVV.

The gene calls are TRBV13 and TRBJ2-5; D is perhaps TRBD1 or TRBD2 (6 bases each). Between the trimmed V and J ends, which lost 7 bases and 4 bases, there was a span of 16 bases. There are 14 residues in the CDR3. Germline CDR1 PRHDT, CDR2 FYEKMQ (reference sequence). CDR3 bases: TGTGCCAGCACCCGGAGGGGGATTGGAGAGACCCAGTACTTC. Its protein is CASTRRGIGETQYF.

This clonotype has only a few counts. The V and J genes are TRBV12-3 or TRBV12-4 and TRBJ1-1; possible D gene TRBD1, 5 bases. The CDR3 loop spans 14 amino acids. Trimming cost V 8 bases and J 4 bases, with 17 bases left between them. The CDR3 sequence is CASCNQGGATEAFF. In DNA form, the CDR3 reads TGTGCCAGCTGCAACCAGGGAGGGGCCACTGAAGCTTTCTTT.